The clone carrying this T cell receptor beta chain was detected only once. The source of the sample is a study of blood T cell repertoires in COVID-19. Across the whole study: The United States, Italy and Spain supplied acute and convalescent COVID-19 samples. PBMCs, B-cell-depleted T cells, or T cells provided the cDNA or gDNA that made up the material.

Original processing methods: The authors estimated nucleated cell counts from reference gene primer amplification. The table came from immunoSEQ multiplex PCR; TCRdb's copy has only in-frame clones and leaves some out. Clone size and V and J calls were adopted from that table, with D and trimming inferred from the DNA. Of hundreds of thousands of clones listed, approximately 83% are singletons. V lost 4 bases, J lost 4 bases, and 18 bases lay in between. The CDR3 spans 15 residues. CDR1 and CDR2 (germline): SGDLS, YYNGEE. The TCR originated in a man between 40 and 49 years old with acute or convalescent COVID-19. The J gene is TRBJ2-7, the V gene TRBV9; maybe TRBD2 (6 bases). The source material was peripheral blood. The CDR3 is CASSLGPGTHYEQYF. CDR3 nucleotides: TGTGCCAGCAGCCTTGGACCCGGGACTCATTACGAGCAGTACTTC.